This TCR beta chain emerged from a study of response to subunit inactivated influenza vaccine. Trimming removed 4 bases at V and 9 bases at J, with 13 bases between. The CDR3 runs 13 residues. The germline gives CDR1 MNHEY, CDR2 SVGEGT. Via MiXCR, TCRdb re-called the RT-PCR reads, giving one row per CDR3 protein. Of approximately 500,000 distinct CDR3 sequences listed, around 21% are singletons. The same sample was also studied in work on T cells expressing NK-cell markers. That study reports: Synthesis of TCR beta cDNA relied on 5'RACE template switching carrying UMIs. There were seven HCMV-seropositive donors and one seronegative donor among the eight sequenced. The leading position in the CD3+CD56-NKG2C+ fraction of several donors also went to these clonotypes. HCMV specificity of expanded NKG2C+ T cell clones remained unclear.

This specimen consisted of CD4+ T cells sorted from PBMCs, obtained 12 days after vaccination. The genes are TRBV6-2 or TRBV6-3 and TRBJ2-1; a weak D match, TRBD1 (6 bases). The clonotype comes from a man aged 50-59 years who received an inactivated influenza vaccine. The CDR3 region is CASSWGLQGEQFF. In DNA, the CDR3 is TGTGCCAGCAGTTGGGGGCTCCAGGGTGAGCAGTTCTTC.